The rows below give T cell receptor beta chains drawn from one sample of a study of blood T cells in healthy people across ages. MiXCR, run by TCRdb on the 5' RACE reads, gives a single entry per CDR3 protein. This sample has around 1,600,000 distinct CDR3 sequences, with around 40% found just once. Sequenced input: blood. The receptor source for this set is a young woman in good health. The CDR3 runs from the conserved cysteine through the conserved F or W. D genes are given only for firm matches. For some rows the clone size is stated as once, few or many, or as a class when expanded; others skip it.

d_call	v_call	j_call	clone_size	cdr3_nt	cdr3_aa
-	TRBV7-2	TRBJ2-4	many	TGTGCCAGCAGCCTATTTGAGGTGGTCGCAAGGGGAAACATTCAGTACTTC	CASSLFEVVARGNIQYF
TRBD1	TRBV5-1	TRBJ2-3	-	TGCGCCAGCATGCACAGACAGGGGGGCAGCACAGATACGCAGTATTTT	CASMHRQGGSTDTQYF
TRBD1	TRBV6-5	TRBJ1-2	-	TGTGCCAGCAGTTCCCGACAGGGGCTAGGAGGGTATGGCTACACCTTC	CASSSRQGLGGYGYTF
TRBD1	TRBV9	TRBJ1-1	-	TGTGCCAGCAGCCCACGGACAGGGGGCTTGTACACTGAAGCTTTCTTT	CASSPRTGGLYTEAFF
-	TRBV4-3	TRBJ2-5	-	TGCGCCAGCAGCCAAGATGGGCTAGGGATAGTGGGGGAGACCCAGTACTTC	CASSQDGLGIVGETQYF
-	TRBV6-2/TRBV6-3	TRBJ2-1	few	TGTGCCACTCAACGGGGCCACCTCTACAATGAGCAGTTCTTC	CATQRGHLYNEQFF
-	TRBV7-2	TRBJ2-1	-	TGTGCCAGCAGCTTAGTAGAAGGGGATGAGCAGTTCTTC	CASSLVEGDEQFF
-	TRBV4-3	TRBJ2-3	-	TGCGCCAGCAGCTTTTCCCCCGGGGGGCTGAGCACAGAGACGCAGTATTTT	CASSFSPGGLSTETQYF
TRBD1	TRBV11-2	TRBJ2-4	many	TGTGCCAGCAGCTTAGTCCGGGACAGTAAAAACATTCAGTACTTC	CASSLVRDSKNIQYF
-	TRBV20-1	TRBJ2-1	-	TGCAGTGCTAGAGGAAAGGGACGAGTATACTACAATGAGCAGTTCTTC	CSARGKGRVYYNEQFF
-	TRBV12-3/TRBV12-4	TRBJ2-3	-	TGTGCCAGCAGTTTAACTGTGGGGGCCACAGATACGCAGTATTTT	CASSLTVGATDTQYF
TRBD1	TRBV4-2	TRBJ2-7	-	TGTGCCAGCAGCCAAGGTAGACAGGGCTCCTACGAGCAGTACTTC	CASSQGRQGSYEQYF
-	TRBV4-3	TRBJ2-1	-	TGCGCCAGCAGCCAAGAGGGTGGCTCTGGCTACAATGAGCAGTTCTTC	CASSQEGGSGYNEQFF
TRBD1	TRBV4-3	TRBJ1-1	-	TGCGCCAGCAGCCAAGAACCATGGATGACAGGGAGGACTGAAGCTTTCTTT	CASSQEPWMTGRTEAFF
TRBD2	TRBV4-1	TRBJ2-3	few	TGCGCCAGCGCGAGAAAACCGACTAGCGTCTCAACCTCTAGCACAGATACGCAGTATTTT	CASARKPTSVSTSSTDTQYF
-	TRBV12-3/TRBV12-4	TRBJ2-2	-	TGTGCCAGCAGTCTCCGCCAGGGGCTAGGGGAGCTGTTTTTT	CASSLRQGLGELFF
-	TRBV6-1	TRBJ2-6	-	TGTGCCAGCAGTGAGATCCCCCATGGGGCCAACGTCCTGACTTTC	CASSEIPHGANVLTF
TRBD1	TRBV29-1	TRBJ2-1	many	TGCAGCGTTGAAGGGAGACAGGGCTCCTACAATGAGCAGTTCTTC	CSVEGRQGSYNEQFF
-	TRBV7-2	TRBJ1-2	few	TGTGCCAGCAGCTTAGATTGGTCTAACTATGGCTACACCTTC	CASSLDWSNYGYTF
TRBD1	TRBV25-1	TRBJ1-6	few	TGTGCCAGCAGTGGGGGACAGGTTCGGAATTCACCCCTCCACTTT	CASSGGQVRNSPLHF
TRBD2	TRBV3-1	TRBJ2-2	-	TGTGCCAGCAGCCCACCCGCTAGCGGGAACACCGGGGAGCTGTTTTTT	CASSPPASGNTGELFF
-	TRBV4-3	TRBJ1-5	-	TGCGCCAGCAGCCGAGGCAGGGGTTATCAGCCCCAGCATTTT	CASSRGRGYQPQHF
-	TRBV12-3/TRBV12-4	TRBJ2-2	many	TGTGCCAGCAGTCTCCCCACCGGGGAGCTGTTTTTT	CASSLPTGELFF
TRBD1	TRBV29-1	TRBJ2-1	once	TGCGGCGTTGAACACGGGACAGCCAACAATGAGCAGTTCTTC	CGVEHGTANNEQFF
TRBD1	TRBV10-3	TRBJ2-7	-	TGTGCCATCAGCGGGGGACAGGGTGGGGGCTACGAGCAGTACTTC	CAISGGQGGGYEQYF
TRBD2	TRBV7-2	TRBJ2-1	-	TGTGCCAGCAGCCCAAGAAGCGGGAGCGGGTACAATGAGCAGTTCTTC	CASSPRSGSGYNEQFF
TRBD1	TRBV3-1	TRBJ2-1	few	TGTGCCAGCAGCCCCTGGTTTGGACAGGGTCAGGCTGAGCAGTTCTTC	CASSPWFGQGQAEQFF
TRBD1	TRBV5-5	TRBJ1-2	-	TGTGCCAGCAGCTTGTATGGACAGGGGAACTATGGCTACACCTTC	CASSLYGQGNYGYTF
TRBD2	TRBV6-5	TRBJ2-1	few	TGTGCCAGCAGTTCTAGCGGGGGTTCCATCAATGAGCAGTTCTTC	CASSSSGGSINEQFF
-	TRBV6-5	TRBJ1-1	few	TGTGCCAGCTTACAGACTGTGAACACTGAAGCTTTCTTT	CASLQTVNTEAFF
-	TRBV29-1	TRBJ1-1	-	TGCAGCGTTGAACCGCGACAGAACGCTGAAGCTTTCTTT	CSVEPRQNAEAFF
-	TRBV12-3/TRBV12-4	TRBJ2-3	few	TGTGCCAGCAGTAGGAGCCCAGATACGCAGTATTTT	CASSRSPDTQYF
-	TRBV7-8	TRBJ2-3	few	TGTGCCAGCAGCACCAGCGGCTGGAGAGATACGCAGTATTTT	CASSTSGWRDTQYF
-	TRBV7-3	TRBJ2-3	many	TGTGCCAGCAGCTTAACGGGAGGGGGGACAGATACGCAGTATTTT	CASSLTGGGTDTQYF
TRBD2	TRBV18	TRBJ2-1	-	TGTGCCAGCTCCCCCCGGGCTAGCGGGACATACAATGAGCAGTTCTTC	CASSPRASGTYNEQFF
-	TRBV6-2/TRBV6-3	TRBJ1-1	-	TGTGCCAGCAGTTACTCGAGTGGGACCTTTGCTGAAGCTTTCTTT	CASSYSSGTFAEAFF